This passage covers 28 T cell receptor beta chains from one sample sequenced in a study of blood T cells in healthy people across ages. Through a sample-barcoded 5' primer and a J-beta primer mix, a second PCR was run for roughly 6 to 12 cycles. TCRdb processed the 5' RACE reads anew with MiXCR; each CDR3 protein has one entry. Of some 1 million distinct CDR3 sequences listed, over 35% are singletons. The material sequenced was blood. The receptors shown here come from a woman aged 55-70 years in good health.

Only one count was recorded for this clonotype. This chain connects TRBV5-5 to TRBJ2-7, with 7 bases aligning to TRBD1. CDR3 length: 15 residues. V lost 6 bases and J lost 0; bases outside the gene matches: 9. Looked up from germline, CDR1 is SGHKS and CDR2 is YYEKEE (reference sequence). The CDR3 protein is CASNVDRVSSYEQYF. CDR3 in DNA: TGTGCCAGCAACGTCGACAGGGTCAGCTCCTACGAGCAGTACTTC.

The chain couples TRBV5-6 to TRBJ2-3; 8 bases agree with TRBD2. CDR1 is SGHDT and CDR2 is YYEEEE in the germline V gene. The trim removed 0 bases at V and 3 bases at J, leaving 6 bases unmatched. The CDR3 has 16 residues. For the CDR3, the DNA is TGTGCCAGCAGCTTGGAGCGGGAGACTAGAACAGATACGCAGTATTTT. This sequence encodes CASSLERETRTDTQYF.

A remark on this clonotype: A junction end diverges from the germline sequence, so it may reflect a read error. This rearrangement joins TRBV4-1 to TRBJ2-5, with 7 bases aligning to TRBD2. Germline V gene lookup returns CDR1 MGHRA and CDR2 YSYEKL. The CDR3 consists of 14 residues. In nucleotides, the CDR3 is TGCGCCAACAGCCAAGATGAGCTCTCGCGGGAGCAGTACTTC. Translated: CANSQDELSREQYF.

The chain combines TRBV20-1 with TRBJ1-2; perhaps TRBD1 as D (5 bases). The CDR3 is 11 amino acids. The germline CDR1 and CDR2 sequences are DFQATT and SNEGSKA (reference sequence). Trimming shortened V by 4 bases and J by 4 bases, and 7 bases separated the two germline ends. CDR3 loop: CSATGLYGYTF. DNA of the CDR3: TGCAGTGCTACGGGGCTCTATGGCTACACCTTC.

Of note for this clonotype: This may come from a read error, since a much larger clone is one base off. V and J are TRBV9 and TRBJ2-1; 10 positions match TRBD2. Unmatched junction bases numbered 18, after V lost 3 bases and J lost 9 bases. The CDR3 length is 18 residues. The germline V gene has CDR1 SGDLS and CDR2 YYNGEE. This chain's CDR3 is CASSARSGRALGDTEQFF. The CDR3 DNA reads as TGTGCCAGCAGCGCTCGCAGCGGGAGGGCCCTCGGCGACACTGAGCAGTTCTTC.

The J gene is TRBJ2-5, the V gene TRBV11-2; D might be TRBD2 (6 bases). CDR3 length: 13 amino acids. Germline lookup yields CDR1 SGHAT and CDR2 FQNNGV. V lost 5 bases, J lost 9 bases, and 16 bases lay in between. The CDR3 coding sequence is TGTGCCAGCAGCCTCCAGACTAGTTACCCCCAGTACTTC. It is translated as CASSLQTSYPQYF.

This chain joins TRBV7-9 and TRBJ1-4; D is uncertain. Trimming pared 3 bases from V and 7 bases from J, leaving 6 bases between. CDR3 length: 12 residues. Germline V CDR1 and CDR2: SEHNR, FQNEAQ (reference sequence). CDR3 protein: CASSFGVEKLFF. The CDR3 nucleotides read TGTGCCAGCAGCTTCGGGGTTGAAAAACTGTTTTTT.

CDR3 DNA: TGTGCCAGCACCTGGGACCCCGACTATGGCTACACCTTC. Translated, it gives CASTWDPDYGYTF. The chain couples TRBV12-3 or TRBV12-4 to TRBJ1-2; D is possibly TRBD1 (5 bases). Trimming cost V 7 bases and J 3 bases, with 12 bases left between them. This CDR3 has 13 residues.

The V call is TRBV5-1, the J call TRBJ2-5; unclear D gene. Judging by the DNA end, TRBJ2-7 fits better; the J call may be wrong. Germline V gene data show CDR1 as SGHRS and CDR2 as YFSETQ. The CDR3 contains 13 residues. The CDR3 nucleotides read TGCGCCAGCAGCTTCCTGGCAGCGCACGAGCAGTACTTC. Translation gives CASSFLAAHEQYF.

The chain has TRBV12-3 or TRBV12-4 and TRBJ2-5, with 13 nucleotides matching TRBD2. J lost 7 bases, V lost 5 bases, and 10 bases had no gene match. The CDR3 is made up of 16 amino acids. CDR3 loop: CASSPTTSGGWGTQYF. In DNA form, the CDR3 reads TGTGCCAGCAGTCCAACGACTAGCGGGGGGTGGGGGACCCAGTACTTC.

The table lists this clonotype with a few counts. The chain employs TRBV2 and TRBJ2-5; 9 nucleotides match TRBD2. The CDR3 has 13 amino acids. Trimming removed 8 bases from V and 11 bases from J; junction bases left unmatched: 12. Germline V gene sequence: CDR1 SNHLY, CDR2 FYNNEI. CDR3 sequence reads: CASEREAWDEQYF. For the CDR3, the DNA is TGTGCCAGCGAGCGGGAGGCCTGGGATGAGCAGTACTTC.

V is TRBV18 and J is TRBJ1-1; no reliable D call. The CDR3 is 15 residues long. Per the germline V gene, CDR1 is KGHSH and CDR2 is LQKENI. Trimming took off 1 base at V and 0 bases at J, with 9 bases between the two ends. CDR3 sequence: CASSPLEVMNTEAFF. CDR3 nucleotide sequence: TGTGCCAGCTCACCACTCGAGGTTATGAACACTGAAGCTTTCTTT.

This clonotype was recorded at least ten times. This rearrangement joins TRBV10-3 to TRBJ1-2; D ambiguous. The CDR3 has 13 amino acids. V lost 5 bases and J lost 1, with 8 bases in between. Germline V gene lookup returns CDR1 ENHRY and CDR2 SYGVKD. CDR3 bases: TGTGCCATCAGTCGGACGGATAACTATGGCTACACCTTC. It specifies CAISRTDNYGYTF.

The chain combines TRBV7-9 with TRBJ2-4; 10 bases match TRBD1. The end of the DNA aligns better with TRBJ2-7, so the J call may be wrong. CDR1 is SEHNR and CDR2 is FQNEAQ in the germline V gene (reference sequence). This CDR3 contains 16 residues. The CDR3 coding sequence is TGTGCCAGCAGCGGCTATCCGGGACAGGGGACCCACGAGCAGTACTTC. Protein: CASSGYPGQGTHEQYF.

This clonotype showed up just a few times. The rearrangement uses TRBV5-1 and TRBJ2-7, with 8 bases that match TRBD1. The CDR3 extends over 14 amino acids. J was trimmed by 3 bases and V by 4 bases; bases with no gene match: 6. Germline-derived CDR1 and CDR2 are SGHRS and YFSETQ. This CDR3 is CASSLGQEVYEQYF. In nucleotides, the CDR3 is TGCGCCAGCAGCCTGGGACAGGAAGTCTACGAGCAGTACTTC.

The chain carries TRBV29-1 and TRBJ2-5; unclear D gene. The CDR3 consists of 12 residues. Between the trimmed V and J ends, which lost 2 bases and 11 bases, there was a span of 15 bases. Germline assignment: CDR1 SQVTM and CDR2 ANQGSEA. The CDR3 DNA reads as TGCAGCGTTGAATATGGAACCAACAAGCAGTACTTC. It is translated as CSVEYGTNKQYF.

The rearrangement uses TRBV6-6 and TRBJ1-6; D is uncertain. Germline CDR1 MNHNY, CDR2 SVGAGI (reference sequence). Trimming left V 4 bases short and J 3 bases short, with 7 bases between. CDR3 size: 14 residues. CDR3 nucleotides: TGTGCCAGCAGTTTCGACGGCTATAATTCACCCCTCCACTTT. Translated, it gives CASSFDGYNSPLHF.

This clonotype has only one observation. This chain joins TRBV28 and TRBJ2-5; the match to TRBD2 covers 14 bases. Germline V lookup: CDR1 MDHEN, CDR2 SYDVKM. J gave up 11 bases and V 6 bases, and 26 bases lay outside the gene matches. The CDR3 runs 20 residues. CDR3 bases: TGTGCCAGCAGCCCTACGACCGGGACTAGCGGGAGTAGGACCTACAATGAGCAGTACTTC. This gives the protein CASSPTTGTSGSRTYNEQYF.

CDR3: CASSDGADRGRNSPLHF. In DNA, the CDR3 is TGTGCCAGCAGTGATGGAGCCGACAGGGGTCGGAATTCACCCCTCCACTTT. The V gene is TRBV25-1, the J gene TRBJ1-6; 8 nucleotides line up with TRBD1. Germline V gives CDR1 MGHDK, CDR2 SYGVNS. V was pared by 3 bases and J by 7 bases, with 11 bases of the junction left unmatched. The CDR3 is 17 residues long.

In its sample, this clonotype was seen many times. The chain employs TRBV29-1 and TRBJ2-5; D gene uncertain. The CDR3 consists of 11 residues. Germline V gives CDR1 SQVTM, CDR2 ANQGSEA. V was trimmed by 5 bases and J by 4 bases, leaving 8 bases between them. The CDR3 bases are TGCAGCGTTTCTTCGGCAGAGACCCAGTACTTC. This gives the protein CSVSSAETQYF.

This clonotype was recorded a few times. The chain employs TRBV10-3 and TRBJ1-2; D gene ambiguous. Trimming left V 3 bases short and J 1 base short, with 3 bases between. This CDR3 spans 12 amino acids. CDR1 is ENHRY and CDR2 is SYGVKD in the germline V gene. CDR3 in amino acids: CAISDNNYGYTF. The CDR3 DNA follows: TGTGCCATCAGTGACAATAACTATGGCTACACCTTC.

About this clonotype itself: An end of the junction does not agree with germline; a read error may underlie this. V and J are TRBV11-2 and TRBJ2-7, with TRBD2 matching 8 bases. The CDR3 is 17 amino acids. Germline loops: CDR1 SGHAT, CDR2 FQNNGV. CDR3 residues: CASSRDPAGSGAYEQYF. In DNA form, the CDR3 reads TGTGCCAGCAGCCGAGACCCGGCGGGTAGCGGGGCCTATGAGCAGTACTTC.

There are many counts of this clonotype. This chain uses TRBV20-1 with TRBJ2-3; 7 bases match TRBD2. Germline-derived CDR1 and CDR2 are DFQATT and SNEGSKA (reference sequence). This CDR3 spans 15 amino acids. Unmatched junction bases numbered 13, after V lost 6 bases and J lost 4 bases. The CDR3 spells CSAPTAGVVSDTQYF. The DNA for the CDR3 is TGCAGTGCCCCGACGGCGGGAGTGGTTTCAGATACGCAGTATTTT.

The chain is built from TRBV20-1 and TRBJ1-5; weak D call: TRBD1 (5 bases). The CDR3 consists of 14 residues. CDR1 is DFQATT and CDR2 is SNEGSKA in the germline V gene (reference sequence). Trimming left V 5 bases short and J 3 bases short, with 14 bases between. The CDR3 DNA is TGCAGTGCTGATGGGGGATACCCCAATCAGCCCCAGCATTTT. It is translated as CSADGGYPNQPQHF.

The chain uses TRBV5-6 and TRBJ1-4; D is undetermined. Trimming took off 0 bases at V and 2 bases at J, with 5 bases between the two ends. CDR1 SGHDT and CDR2 YYEEEE come from the germline V gene. This CDR3 is built from 14 residues. This CDR3 reads CASSLGPTNEKLFF. The DNA of the CDR3 is TGTGCCAGCAGCTTGGGACCTACTAATGAAAAACTGTTTTTT.

V usage is TRBV7-9 and J usage is TRBJ2-1; D not resolved. Germline assignment: CDR1 SEHNR and CDR2 FQNEAQ (reference sequence). V was cut by 5 bases and J by 8 bases, with 7 bases left in between. The CDR3 length is 11 residues. The CDR3 sequence is CASSAYDEQFF. The CDR3 DNA reads TGTGCCAGCAGCGCCTATGATGAGCAGTTCTTC.

The table lists this clonotype with a few counts. The chain has TRBV29-1 and TRBJ2-3; D is unclear. The CDR3 sequence is 13 residues long. The V end lost 4 bases, the J end lost 3 bases, and 11 bases lay between the germline ends. Germline V gene sequence: CDR1 SQVTM, CDR2 ANQGSEA. CDR3 loop: CSVGPRPTDTQYF. The CDR3 DNA is TGCAGCGTTGGCCCTAGGCCGACAGATACGCAGTATTTT.

Comment on this clonotype: This may be a read error, as it is one base from a much larger clone. No conserved phenylalanine or tryptophan is present at the end of the CDR3, so a read error is the likely explanation. J is TRBJ1-2 and V is TRBV29-1; 7 bases map to TRBD1. Germline CDR1 is SQVTM and CDR2 is ANQGSEA. Losses at the gene ends were 6 bases for V and 8 bases for J; bases not matched to a gene: 9. CDR3 length: 12 amino acids. The CDR3 protein is CSVWTGEGGYTS. In DNA, the CDR3 is TGCAGCGTATGGACAGGCGAGGGGGGCTACACCTCC.